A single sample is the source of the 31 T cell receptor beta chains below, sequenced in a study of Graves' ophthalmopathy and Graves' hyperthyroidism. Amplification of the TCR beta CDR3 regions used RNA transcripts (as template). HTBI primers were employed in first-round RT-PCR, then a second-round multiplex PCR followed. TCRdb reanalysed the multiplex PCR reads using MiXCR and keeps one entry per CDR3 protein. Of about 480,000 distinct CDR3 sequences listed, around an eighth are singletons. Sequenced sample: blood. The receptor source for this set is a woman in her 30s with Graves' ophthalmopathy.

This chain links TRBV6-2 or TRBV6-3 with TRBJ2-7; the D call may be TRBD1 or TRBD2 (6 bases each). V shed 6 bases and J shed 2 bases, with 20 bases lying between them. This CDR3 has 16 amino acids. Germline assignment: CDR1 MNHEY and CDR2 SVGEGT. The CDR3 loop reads CASSQSPGGITYEQYF. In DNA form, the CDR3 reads TGTGCCAGCAGCCAATCCCCCGGGGGCATCACCTACGAGCAGTACTTC.

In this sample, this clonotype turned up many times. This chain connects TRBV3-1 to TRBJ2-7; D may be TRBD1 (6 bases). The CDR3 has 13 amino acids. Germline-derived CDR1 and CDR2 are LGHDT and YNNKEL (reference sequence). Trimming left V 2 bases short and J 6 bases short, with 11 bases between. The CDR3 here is CASSQSTGFEQYF. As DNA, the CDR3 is TGTGCCAGCAGCCAAAGCACAGGGTTCGAGCAGTACTTC.

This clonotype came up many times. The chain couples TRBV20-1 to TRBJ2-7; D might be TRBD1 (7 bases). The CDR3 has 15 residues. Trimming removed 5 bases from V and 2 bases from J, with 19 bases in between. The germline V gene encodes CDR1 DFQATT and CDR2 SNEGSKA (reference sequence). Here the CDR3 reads CSAPTGPGGTYEQYF. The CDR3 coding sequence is TGCAGTGCTCCGACAGGGCCGGGCGGGACCTACGAGCAGTACTTC.

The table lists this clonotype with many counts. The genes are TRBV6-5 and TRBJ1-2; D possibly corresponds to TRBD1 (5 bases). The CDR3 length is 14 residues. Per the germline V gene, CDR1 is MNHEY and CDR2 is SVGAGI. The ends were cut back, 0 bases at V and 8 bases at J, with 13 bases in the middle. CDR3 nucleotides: TGTGCCAGCAGTTACTCGAGAGGGACTGGCGGCTACACCTTC. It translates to CASSYSRGTGGYTF.

Here the CDR3 DNA reads TGTGCCAGTACCCTAGGACAGAATCAGCCCCAGCATTTT. Encoded protein: CASTLGQNQPQHF. V and J are TRBV19 and TRBJ1-5; possibly TRBD1 for D (6 bases). The V end lost 7 bases, the J end lost 4 bases, and 11 bases lay between the germline ends. Germline assignment: CDR1 LNHDA and CDR2 SQIVND (reference sequence). The CDR3 contains 13 residues.

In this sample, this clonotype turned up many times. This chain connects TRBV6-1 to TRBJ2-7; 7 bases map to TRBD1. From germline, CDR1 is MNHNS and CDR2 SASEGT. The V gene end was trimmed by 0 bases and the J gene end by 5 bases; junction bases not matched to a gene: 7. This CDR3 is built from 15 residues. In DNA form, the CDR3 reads TGTGCCAGCAGTGAAGCGCCGGGACAGTTAGACGAGCAGTACTTC. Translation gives CASSEAPGQLDEQYF.

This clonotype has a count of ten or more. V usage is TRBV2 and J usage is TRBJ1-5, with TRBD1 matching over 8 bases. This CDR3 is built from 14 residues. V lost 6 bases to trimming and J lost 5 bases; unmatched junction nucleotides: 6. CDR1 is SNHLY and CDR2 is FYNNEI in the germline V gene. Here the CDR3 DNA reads TGTGCCAGCAGCCAACGGACAGGGCATCAGCCCCAGCATTTT. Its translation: CASSQRTGHQPQHF.

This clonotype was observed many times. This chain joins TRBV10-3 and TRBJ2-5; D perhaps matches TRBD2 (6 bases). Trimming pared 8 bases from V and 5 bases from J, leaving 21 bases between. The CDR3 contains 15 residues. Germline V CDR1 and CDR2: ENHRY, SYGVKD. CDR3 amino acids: CAIGKGGAESETQYF. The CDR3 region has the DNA TGTGCCATCGGCAAAGGAGGGGCAGAGAGTGAGACCCAGTACTTC.

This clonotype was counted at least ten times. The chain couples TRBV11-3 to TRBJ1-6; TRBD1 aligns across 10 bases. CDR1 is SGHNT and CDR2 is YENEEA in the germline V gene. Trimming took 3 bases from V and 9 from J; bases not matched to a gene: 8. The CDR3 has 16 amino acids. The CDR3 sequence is CASSLDRTGGISPLHF. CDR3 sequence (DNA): TGTGCCAGCAGCTTGGATCGGACAGGGGGGATTTCACCCCTCCACTTT.

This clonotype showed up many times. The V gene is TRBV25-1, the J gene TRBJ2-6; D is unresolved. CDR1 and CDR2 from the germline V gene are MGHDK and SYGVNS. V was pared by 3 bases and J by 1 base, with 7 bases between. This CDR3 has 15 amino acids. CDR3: CASSDSGSGANVLTF. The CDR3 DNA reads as TGTGCCAGCAGTGATTCAGGATCTGGGGCCAACGTCCTGACTTTC. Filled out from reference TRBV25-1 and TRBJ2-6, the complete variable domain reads EADIYQTPRYLVIGTGKKITLECSQTMGHDKMYWYQQDPGMELHLIHYSYGVNSTEKGDLSSESTVSRIRTEHFPLTLESARPSHTSQYLCASSDSGSGANVLTFGAGSRLTVL.

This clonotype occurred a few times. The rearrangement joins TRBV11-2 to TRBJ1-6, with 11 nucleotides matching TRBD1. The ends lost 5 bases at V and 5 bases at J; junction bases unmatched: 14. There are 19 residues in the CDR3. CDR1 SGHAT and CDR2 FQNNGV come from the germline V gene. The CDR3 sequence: CASSPSGTGGGRDNSPLHF. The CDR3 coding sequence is TGTGCCAGCAGCCCATCGGGGACAGGGGGAGGAAGGGATAATTCACCCCTCCACTTT.

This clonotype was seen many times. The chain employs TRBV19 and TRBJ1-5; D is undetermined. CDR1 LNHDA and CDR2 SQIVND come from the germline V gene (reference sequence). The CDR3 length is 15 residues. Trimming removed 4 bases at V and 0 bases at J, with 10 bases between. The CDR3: CASSTIGDSNQPQHF. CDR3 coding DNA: TGTGCCAGTAGTACCATTGGGGATAGCAATCAGCCCCAGCATTTT.

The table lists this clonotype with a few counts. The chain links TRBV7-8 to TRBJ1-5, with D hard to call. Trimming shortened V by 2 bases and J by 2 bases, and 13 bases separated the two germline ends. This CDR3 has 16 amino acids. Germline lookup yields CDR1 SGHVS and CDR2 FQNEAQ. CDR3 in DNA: TGTGCCAGCAGCTTATCAATAGGGCTCGGCAATCAGCCCCAGCATTTT. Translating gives CASSLSIGLGNQPQHF.

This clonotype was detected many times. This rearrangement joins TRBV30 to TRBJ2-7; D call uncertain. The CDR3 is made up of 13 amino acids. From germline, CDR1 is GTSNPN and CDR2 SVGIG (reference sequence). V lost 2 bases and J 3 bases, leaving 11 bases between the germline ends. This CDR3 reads CAWSMRAIYEQYF. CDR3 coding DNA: TGTGCCTGGAGTATGCGAGCGATCTACGAGCAGTACTTC. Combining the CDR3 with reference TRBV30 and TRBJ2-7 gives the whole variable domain SQTIHQWPATLVQPVGSPLSLECTVEGTSNPNLYWYRQAAGRGLQLLFYSVGIGQISSEVPQNLSASRPQDRQFILSSKKLLLSDSGFYLCAWSMRAIYEQYFGPGTRLTVT.

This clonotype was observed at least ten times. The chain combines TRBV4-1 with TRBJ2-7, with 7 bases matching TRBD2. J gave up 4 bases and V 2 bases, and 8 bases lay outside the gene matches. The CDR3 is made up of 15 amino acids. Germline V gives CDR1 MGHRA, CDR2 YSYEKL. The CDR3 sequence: CASSQTPSGTYEQYF. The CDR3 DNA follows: TGCGCCAGCAGCCAAACACCTAGCGGAACTTACGAGCAGTACTTC.

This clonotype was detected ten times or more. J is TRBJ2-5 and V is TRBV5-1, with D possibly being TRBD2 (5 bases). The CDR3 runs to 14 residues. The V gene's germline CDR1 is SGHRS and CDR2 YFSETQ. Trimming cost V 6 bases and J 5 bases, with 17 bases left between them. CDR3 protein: CASTSWEFRETQYF. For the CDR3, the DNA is TGCGCCAGCACCTCGTGGGAGTTTCGGGAGACCCAGTACTTC.

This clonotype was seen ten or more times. CDR3 sequence reads: CASSAGSGNTIYF. The CDR3 nucleotides are TGTGCCAGCAGTGCAGGGAGTGGAAACACCATATATTTT. The V gene is TRBV25-1, the J gene TRBJ1-3, with TRBD1 as a possible D gene (5 bases). Per germline, CDR1 MGHDK and CDR2 SYGVNS. This CDR3 is built from 13 residues. Trimming left V 4 bases short and J 3 bases short, with 7 bases between. Full variable domain (remainder filled in from reference TRBV25-1 and TRBJ1-3): EADIYQTPRYLVIGTGKKITLECSQTMGHDKMYWYQQDPGMELHLIHYSYGVNSTEKGDLSSESTVSRIRTEHFPLTLESARPSHTSQYLCASSAGSGNTIYFGEGSWLTVV.

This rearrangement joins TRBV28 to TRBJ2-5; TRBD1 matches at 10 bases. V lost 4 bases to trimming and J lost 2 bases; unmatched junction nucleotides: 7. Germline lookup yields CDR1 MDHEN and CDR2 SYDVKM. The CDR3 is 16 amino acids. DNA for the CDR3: TGTGCCAGCAGTTCCTTTGACAGGGGGCTTCAAGAGACCCAGTACTTC. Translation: CASSSFDRGLQETQYF.

CDR3: CASSSLGQGARKQPQHF. The CDR3 region has the DNA TGTGCCAGCAGTTCTTTGGGACAGGGGGCGCGTAAGCAGCCCCAGCATTTT. This sequence joins TRBV6-5 and TRBJ1-5; 12 bases are shared with TRBD1. In germline, CDR1 is MNHEY, CDR2 SVGAGI. CDR3 length equals 17 residues. V was pared by 4 bases and J by 7 bases, with 11 bases of the junction left unmatched.

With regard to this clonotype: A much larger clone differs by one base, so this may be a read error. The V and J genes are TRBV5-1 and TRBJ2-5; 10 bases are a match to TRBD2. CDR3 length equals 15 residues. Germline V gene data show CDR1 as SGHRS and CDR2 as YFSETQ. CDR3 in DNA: TGCGCCACCCGGGTAGCGGGAGGCGTGCAAGAGACCGAGTACTTC. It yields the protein CATRVAGGVQETEYF.

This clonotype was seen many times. The CDR3 is CASSRHGTFNKNIQYF. For the CDR3, the DNA is TGCGCCAGCAGCAGGCACGGGACGTTCAACAAAAACATTCAGTACTTC. The chain joins TRBV4-1 to TRBJ2-4; the D call may be TRBD1 or TRBD2 (5 bases each). The germline V and J ends were trimmed by 5 bases and 3 bases, with 17 bases remaining between them. This CDR3 spans 16 amino acids. Germline V lookup: CDR1 MGHRA, CDR2 YSYEKL.

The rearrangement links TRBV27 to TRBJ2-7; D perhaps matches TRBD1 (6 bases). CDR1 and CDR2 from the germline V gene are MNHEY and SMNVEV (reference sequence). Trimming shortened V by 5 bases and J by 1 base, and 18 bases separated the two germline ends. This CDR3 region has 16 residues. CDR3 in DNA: TGTGCCAGCAGTCGATACACAGGGAAAGGATCCTACGAGCAGTACTTC. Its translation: CASSRYTGKGSYEQYF.

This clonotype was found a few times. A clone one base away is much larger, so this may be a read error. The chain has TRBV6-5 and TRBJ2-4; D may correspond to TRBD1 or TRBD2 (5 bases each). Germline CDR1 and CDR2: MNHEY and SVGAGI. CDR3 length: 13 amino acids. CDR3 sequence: CASSSERGNIKYF. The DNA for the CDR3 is TGTGCCAGCAGTTCGGAGAGGGGAAACATTAAGTACTTC.

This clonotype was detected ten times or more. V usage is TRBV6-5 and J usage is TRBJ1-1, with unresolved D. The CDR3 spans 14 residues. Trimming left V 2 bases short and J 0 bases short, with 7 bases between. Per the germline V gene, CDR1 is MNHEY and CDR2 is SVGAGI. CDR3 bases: TGTGCCAGCAGTTACAACAGAGTGAACACTGAAGCTTTCTTT. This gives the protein CASSYNRVNTEAFF.

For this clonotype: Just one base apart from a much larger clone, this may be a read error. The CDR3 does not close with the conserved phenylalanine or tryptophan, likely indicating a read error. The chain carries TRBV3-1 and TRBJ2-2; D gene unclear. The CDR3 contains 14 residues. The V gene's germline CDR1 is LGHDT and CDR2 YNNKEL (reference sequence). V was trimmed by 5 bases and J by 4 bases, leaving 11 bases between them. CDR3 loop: CASSSRTITGELFL. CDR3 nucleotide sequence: TGTGCCAGCAGCTCAAGGACCATCACCGGGGAGCTGTTTTTG.

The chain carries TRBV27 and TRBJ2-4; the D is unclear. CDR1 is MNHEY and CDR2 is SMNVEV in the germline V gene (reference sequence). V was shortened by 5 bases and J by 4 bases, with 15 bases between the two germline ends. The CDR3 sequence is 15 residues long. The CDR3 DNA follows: TGTGCCAGCAGTCCCCTAGTGATTCGAAAAAACATTCAGTACTTC. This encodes CASSPLVIRKNIQYF.

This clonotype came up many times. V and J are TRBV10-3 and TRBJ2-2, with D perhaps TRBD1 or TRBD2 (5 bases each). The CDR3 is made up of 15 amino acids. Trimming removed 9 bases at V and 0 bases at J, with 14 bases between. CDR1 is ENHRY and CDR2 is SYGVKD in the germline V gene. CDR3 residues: CAIKRGGTNTGELFF. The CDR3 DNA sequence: TGTGCCATTAAGAGGGGCGGAACGAACACCGGGGAGCTGTTTTTT.

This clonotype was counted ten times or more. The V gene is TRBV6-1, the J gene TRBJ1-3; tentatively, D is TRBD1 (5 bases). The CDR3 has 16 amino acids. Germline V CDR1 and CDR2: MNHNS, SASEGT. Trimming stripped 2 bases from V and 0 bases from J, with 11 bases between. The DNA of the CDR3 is TGTGCCAGCAGTGAACAGGGCCCCGACTCTGGAAACACCATATATTTT. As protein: CASSEQGPDSGNTIYF.

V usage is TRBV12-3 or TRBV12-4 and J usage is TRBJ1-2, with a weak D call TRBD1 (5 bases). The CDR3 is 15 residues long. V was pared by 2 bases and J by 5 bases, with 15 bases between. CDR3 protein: CASSLRVRGGYGYTF. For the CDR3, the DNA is TGTGCCAGCAGTTTAAGGGTTAGGGGTGGTTATGGCTACACCTTC.

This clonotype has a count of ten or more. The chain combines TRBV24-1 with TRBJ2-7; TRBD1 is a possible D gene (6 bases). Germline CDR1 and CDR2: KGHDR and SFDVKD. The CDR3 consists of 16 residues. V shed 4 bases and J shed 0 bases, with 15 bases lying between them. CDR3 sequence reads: CATSDHARGFSYEQYF. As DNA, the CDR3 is TGTGCCACCAGTGACCACGCCAGGGGATTCTCCTACGAGCAGTACTTC.

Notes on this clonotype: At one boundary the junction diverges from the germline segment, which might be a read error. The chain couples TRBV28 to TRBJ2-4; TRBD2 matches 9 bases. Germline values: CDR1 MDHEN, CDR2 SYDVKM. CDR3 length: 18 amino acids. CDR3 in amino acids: CASSFQGGLALAKYIQYF. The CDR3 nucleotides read TGTGCCAGCAGTTTTCAAGGGGGACTAGCCCTAGCCAAATACATTCAGTACTTC.